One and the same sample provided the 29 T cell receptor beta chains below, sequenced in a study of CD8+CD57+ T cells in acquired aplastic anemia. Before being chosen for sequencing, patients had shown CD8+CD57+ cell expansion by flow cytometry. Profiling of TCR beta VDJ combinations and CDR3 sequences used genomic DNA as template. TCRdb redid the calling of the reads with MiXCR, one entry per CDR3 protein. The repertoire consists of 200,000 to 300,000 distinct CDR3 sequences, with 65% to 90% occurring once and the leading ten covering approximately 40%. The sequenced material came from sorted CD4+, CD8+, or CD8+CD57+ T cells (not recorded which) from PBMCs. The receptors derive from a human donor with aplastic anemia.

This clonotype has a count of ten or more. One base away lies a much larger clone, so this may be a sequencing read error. CDR3 protein: CASSFTSAQETQYF. The CDR3 DNA sequence: TGTGCCAGCAGCTTTACTAGCGCGCAAGAGACCCAGTACTTC. The V call is TRBV5-4, the J call TRBJ2-5; 7 bases agree with TRBD2. The CDR3 has 14 amino acids. Trimming at V came to 2 bases and at J to 2 bases, leaving 3 bases not matched to a gene. Germline V gene lookup returns CDR1 SGHNT and CDR2 YYREEE (reference sequence).

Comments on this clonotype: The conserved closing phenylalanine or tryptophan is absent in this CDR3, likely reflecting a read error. The DNA of the CDR3 is TGTGCCAGCAGCTTGCGCGTGAGCGGCACAGATACGCAGTATATT. This sequence encodes CASSLRVSGTDTQYI. The genes are TRBV5-4 and TRBJ2-3; D unclear. CDR1 and CDR2 from the germline V gene are SGHNT and YYREEE (reference sequence). Trimming stripped 1 base from V and 1 base from J, with 10 bases between. The CDR3 spans 15 residues.

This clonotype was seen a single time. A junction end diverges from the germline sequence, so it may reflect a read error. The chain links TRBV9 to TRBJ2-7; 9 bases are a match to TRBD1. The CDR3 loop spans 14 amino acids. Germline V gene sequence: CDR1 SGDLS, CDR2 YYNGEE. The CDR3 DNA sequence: TGTGCCAGCAGCGGCACAGGGGGCGATTCACCCCTCCACTTC. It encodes CASSGTGGDSPLHF.

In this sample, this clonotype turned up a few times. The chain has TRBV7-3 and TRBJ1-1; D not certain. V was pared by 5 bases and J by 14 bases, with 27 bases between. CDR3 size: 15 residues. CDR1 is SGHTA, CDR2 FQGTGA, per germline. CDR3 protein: CASSIGGGGIDTQFF. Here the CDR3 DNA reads TGTGCCAGCAGCATCGGCGGAGGCGGGATAGATACGCAGTTCTTT.

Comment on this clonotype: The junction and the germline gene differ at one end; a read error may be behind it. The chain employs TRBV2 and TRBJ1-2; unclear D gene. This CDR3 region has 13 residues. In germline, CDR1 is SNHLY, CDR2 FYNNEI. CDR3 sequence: CASSTDEMNGHTF. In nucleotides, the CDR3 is TGTGCCAGCAGCACCGACGAGATGAATGGCCACACCTTC. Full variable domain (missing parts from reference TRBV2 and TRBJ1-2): EPEVTQTPSHQVTQMGQEVILRCVPISNHLYFYWYRQILGQKVEFLVSFYNNEISEKSEIFDDQFSVERPDGSNFTLKIRSTKLEDSAMYFCASSTDEMNGHTFGSGTRLTVV.

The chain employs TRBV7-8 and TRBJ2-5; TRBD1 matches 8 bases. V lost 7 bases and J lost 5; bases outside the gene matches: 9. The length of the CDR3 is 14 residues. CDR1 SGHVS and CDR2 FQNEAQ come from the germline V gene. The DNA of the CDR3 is TGTGCCAGCACCCAAGGGACAGGCCGCGAGACCCAGTACTTC. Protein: CASTQGTGRETQYF.

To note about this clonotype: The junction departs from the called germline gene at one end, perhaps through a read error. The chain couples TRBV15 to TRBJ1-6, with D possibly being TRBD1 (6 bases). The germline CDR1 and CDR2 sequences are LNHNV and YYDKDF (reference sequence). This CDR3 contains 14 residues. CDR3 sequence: CASSSDRLPYPHHF. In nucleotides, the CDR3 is TGTGCCAGCAGCTCGGACAGACTACCTTACCCCCACCACTTC.

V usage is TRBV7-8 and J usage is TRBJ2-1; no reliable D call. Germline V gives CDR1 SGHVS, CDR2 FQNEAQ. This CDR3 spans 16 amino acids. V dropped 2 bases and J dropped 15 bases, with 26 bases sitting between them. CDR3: CASSLPRGADTQYLFF. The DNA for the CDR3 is TGTGCCAGCAGCTTACCGAGAGGCGCCGATACGCAGTATTTGTTCTTC.

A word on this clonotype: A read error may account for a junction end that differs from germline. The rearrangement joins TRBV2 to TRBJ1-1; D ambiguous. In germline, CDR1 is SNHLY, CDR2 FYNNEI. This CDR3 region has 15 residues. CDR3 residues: CASSVDRRGNTEAFF. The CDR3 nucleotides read TGTGCCAGCAGCGTAGATAGGAGAGGGAACACTGAAGCGTTCTTT.

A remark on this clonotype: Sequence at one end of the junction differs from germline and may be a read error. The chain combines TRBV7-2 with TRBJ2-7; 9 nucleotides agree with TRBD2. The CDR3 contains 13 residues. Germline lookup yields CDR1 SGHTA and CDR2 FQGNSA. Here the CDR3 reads CASGGGACPETHF. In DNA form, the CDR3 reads TGTGCCAGCGGCGGGGGGGCCTGTCCCGAGACGCACTTC.

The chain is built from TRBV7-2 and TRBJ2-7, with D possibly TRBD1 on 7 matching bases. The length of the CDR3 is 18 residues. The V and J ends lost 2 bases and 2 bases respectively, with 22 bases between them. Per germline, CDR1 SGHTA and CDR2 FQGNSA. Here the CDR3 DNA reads TGTGCCAGCAGCTTACCCCCAGGGGGGACAAATGAGCCCTACGAGCAGTACGTC. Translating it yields CASSLPPGGTNEPYEQYV.

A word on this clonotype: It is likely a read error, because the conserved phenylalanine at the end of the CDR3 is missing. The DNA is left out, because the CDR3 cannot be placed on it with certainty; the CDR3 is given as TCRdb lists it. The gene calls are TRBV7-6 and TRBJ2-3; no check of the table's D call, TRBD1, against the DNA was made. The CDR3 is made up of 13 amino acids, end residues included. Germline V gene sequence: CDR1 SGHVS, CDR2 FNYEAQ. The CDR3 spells CASSSDRNNSPLH.

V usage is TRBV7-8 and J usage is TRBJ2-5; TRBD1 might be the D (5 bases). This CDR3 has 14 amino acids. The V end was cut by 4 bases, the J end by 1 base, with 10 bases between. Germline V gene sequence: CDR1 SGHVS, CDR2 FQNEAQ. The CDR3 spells CASSWGASQETQYF. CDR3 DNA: TGTGCCAGCAGCTGGGGCGCCAGCCAAGAGACCCAGTACTTC.

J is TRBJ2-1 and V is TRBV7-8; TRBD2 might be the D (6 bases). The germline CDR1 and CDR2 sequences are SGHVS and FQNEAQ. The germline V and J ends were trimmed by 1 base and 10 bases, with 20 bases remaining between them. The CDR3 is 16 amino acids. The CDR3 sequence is CASSLEGGPDREEQFF. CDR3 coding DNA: TGTGCCAGCAGCTTAGAGGGAGGTCCCGATAGGGAGGAGCAGTTCTTC. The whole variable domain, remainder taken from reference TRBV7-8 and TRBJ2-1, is GAGVSQSPRYKVAKRGQDVALRCDPISGHVSLFWYQQALGQGPEFLTYFQNEAQLDKSGLPSDRFFAERPEGSVSTLKIQRTQQEDSAVYLCASSLEGGPDREEQFFGPGTRLTVL.

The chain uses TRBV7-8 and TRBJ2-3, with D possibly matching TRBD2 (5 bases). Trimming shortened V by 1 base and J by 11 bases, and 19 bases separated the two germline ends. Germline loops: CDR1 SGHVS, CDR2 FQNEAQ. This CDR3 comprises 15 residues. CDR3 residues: CASSLGGDSTAKQYF. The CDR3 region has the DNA TGTGCCAGCAGCTTAGGGGGAGATAGCACAGCTAAGCAGTATTTT.

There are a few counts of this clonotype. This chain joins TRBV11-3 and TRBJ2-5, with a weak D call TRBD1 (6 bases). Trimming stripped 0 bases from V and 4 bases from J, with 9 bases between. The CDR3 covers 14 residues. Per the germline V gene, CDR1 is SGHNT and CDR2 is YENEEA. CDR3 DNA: TGTGCCAGCAGCTTAGAGCTGACAGGAGAGACCCAGTACTTC. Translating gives CASSLELTGETQYF.

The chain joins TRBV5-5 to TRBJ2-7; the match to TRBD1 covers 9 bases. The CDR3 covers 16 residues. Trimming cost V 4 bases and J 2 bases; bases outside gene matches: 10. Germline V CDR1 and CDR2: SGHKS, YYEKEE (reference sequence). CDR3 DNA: TGTGCCAGCAGCCGTGTTGGGACAGGGATTCCCTACGAGCAGTACGTC. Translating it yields CASSRVGTGIPYEQYV.

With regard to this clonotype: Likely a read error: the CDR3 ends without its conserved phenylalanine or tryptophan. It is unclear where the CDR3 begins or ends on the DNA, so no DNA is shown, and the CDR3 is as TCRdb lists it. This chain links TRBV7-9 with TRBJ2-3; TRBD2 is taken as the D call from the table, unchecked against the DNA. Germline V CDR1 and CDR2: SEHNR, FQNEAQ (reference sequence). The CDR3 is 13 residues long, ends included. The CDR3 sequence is CASSEAGSYRPNV.

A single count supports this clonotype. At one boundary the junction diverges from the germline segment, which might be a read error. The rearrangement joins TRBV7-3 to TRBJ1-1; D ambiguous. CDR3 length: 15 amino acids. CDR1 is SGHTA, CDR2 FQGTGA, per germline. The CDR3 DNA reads TGTGCCAGCTGCTTAGAGCCCAAAGCCGACACACACTCATTCTTT. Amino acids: CASCLEPKADTHSFF.

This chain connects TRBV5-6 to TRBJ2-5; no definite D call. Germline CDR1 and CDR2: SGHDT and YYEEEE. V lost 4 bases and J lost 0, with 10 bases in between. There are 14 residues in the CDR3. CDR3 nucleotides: TGTGCCAGCAGCGTAGTAGCCGACCAAGAGACCCAGTACTTC. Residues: CASSVVADQETQYF. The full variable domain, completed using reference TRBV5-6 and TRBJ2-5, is DAGVTQSPTHLIKTRGQQVTLRCSPKSGHDTVSWYQQALGQGPQFIFQYYEEEERQRGNFPDRFSGHQFPNYSSELNVNALLLGDSALYLCASSVVADQETQYFGPGTRLLVL.

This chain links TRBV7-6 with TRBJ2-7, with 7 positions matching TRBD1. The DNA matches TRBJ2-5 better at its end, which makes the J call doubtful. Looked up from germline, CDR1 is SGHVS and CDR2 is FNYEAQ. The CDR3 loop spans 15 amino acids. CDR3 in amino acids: CASSSAQTGKETQYF. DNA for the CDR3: TGTGCCAGCAGCTCAGCCCAGACAGGGAAGGAGACCCAGTACTTC.

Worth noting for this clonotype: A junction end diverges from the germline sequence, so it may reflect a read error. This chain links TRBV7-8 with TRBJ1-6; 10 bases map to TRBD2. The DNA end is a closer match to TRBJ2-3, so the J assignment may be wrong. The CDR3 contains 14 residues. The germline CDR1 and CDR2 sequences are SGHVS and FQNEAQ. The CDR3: CASSIAGGTSTQYF. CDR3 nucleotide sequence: TGTGCCAGCAGCATAGCGGGGGGTACTTCTACGCAGTATTTT.

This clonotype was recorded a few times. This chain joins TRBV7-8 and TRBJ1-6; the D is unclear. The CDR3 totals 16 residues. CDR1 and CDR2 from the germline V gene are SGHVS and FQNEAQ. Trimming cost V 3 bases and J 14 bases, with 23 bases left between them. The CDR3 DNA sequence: TGTGCCAGCAGCTTGGCGGGAGGTCCCTATACGCAGTCCCTCCACTTT. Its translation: CASSLAGGPYTQSLHF.

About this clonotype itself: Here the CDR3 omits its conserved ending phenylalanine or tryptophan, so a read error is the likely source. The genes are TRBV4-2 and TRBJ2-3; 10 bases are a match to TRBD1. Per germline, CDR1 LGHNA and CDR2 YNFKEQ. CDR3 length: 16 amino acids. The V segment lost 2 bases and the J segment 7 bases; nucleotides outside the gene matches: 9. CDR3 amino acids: CASSQSRTGGVNTQYL. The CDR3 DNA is TGTGCCAGCAGCCAATCACGGACAGGGGGAGTAAATACGCAGTATCTT.

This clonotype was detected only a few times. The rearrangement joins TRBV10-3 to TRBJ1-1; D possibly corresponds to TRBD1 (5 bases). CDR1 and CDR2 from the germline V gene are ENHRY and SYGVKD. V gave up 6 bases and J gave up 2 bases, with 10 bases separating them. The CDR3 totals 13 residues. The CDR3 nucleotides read TGTGCCATCAGGCCAGACAGAAACACTGAAGCTTTCTTT. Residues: CAIRPDRNTEAFF.

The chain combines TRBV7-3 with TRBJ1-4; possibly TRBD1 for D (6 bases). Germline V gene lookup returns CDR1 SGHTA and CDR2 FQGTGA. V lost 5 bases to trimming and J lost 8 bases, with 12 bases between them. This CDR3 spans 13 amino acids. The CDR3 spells CASSHREGEKLFF. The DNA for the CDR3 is TGTGCCAGCAGCCACAGGGAAGGCGAAAAACTGTTTTTT.

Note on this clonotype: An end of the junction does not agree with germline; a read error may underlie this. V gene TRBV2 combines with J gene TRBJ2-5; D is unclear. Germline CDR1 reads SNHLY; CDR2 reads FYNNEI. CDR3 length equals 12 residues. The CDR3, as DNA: TGTGCCACAGACAAGAAGGAAGAGGCCCAGTACTTC. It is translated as CATDKKEEAQYF. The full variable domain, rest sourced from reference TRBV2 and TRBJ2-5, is EPEVTQTPSHQVTQMGQEVILRCVPISNHLYFYWYRQILGQKVEFLVSFYNNEISEKSEIFDDQFSVERPDGSNFTLKIRSTKLEDSAMYFCATDKKEEAQYFGPGTRLLVL.

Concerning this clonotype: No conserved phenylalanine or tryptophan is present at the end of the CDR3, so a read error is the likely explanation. The CDR3, as DNA: TGTGCCACCTCCAGAGGCAGCGAGCAAGAGACCCAGTACATC. It translates to CATSRGSEQETQYI. V gene TRBV7-9 combines with J gene TRBJ2-5; D gene uncertain. V was pared by 10 bases and J by 2 bases, with 17 bases between. CDR3 length: 14 residues. Germline-derived CDR1 and CDR2 are SEHNR and FQNEAQ (reference sequence).

CDR3: CSALLAGGYEQYF. In nucleotides, the CDR3 is TGCAGTGCTCTTCTAGCGGGGGGCTACGAGCAGTACTTC. This sequence joins TRBV20-1 and TRBJ2-7; 11 bases fit TRBD2. This CDR3 comprises 13 residues. The germline V gene encodes CDR1 DFQATT and CDR2 SNEGSKA (reference sequence). Trimming cost V 5 bases and J 3 bases; bases outside gene matches: 3.